The next 19 T cell receptor beta chains were all read from a single sample in a study of shared clonotypes between healthy human individuals. Naive CD8 cells comprised CD45RO-negative, CCR7-positively selected cells, excluding terminally differentiated effector memory CD45RA+ cells. Here immunoSEQ multiplex PCR was the method, and the copy in TCRdb shows in-frame clones only, minus some. The table lists about 2 million clones, just under 95% of them singletons. Sequences were obtained from naive CD8+ T cells sorted from blood. These receptors all come from a man aged 18 to 30 in good health.

This rearrangement joins TRBV10-3 to TRBJ2-3; D gene unclear. Germline V CDR1 and CDR2: ENHRY, SYGVKD. V was shortened by 4 bases and J by 9 bases, with 11 bases between the two germline ends. The CDR3 length is 12 residues. The CDR3 here is CAISGRAETQYF. The DNA for the CDR3 is TGTGCCATCAGTGGAAGGGCGGAGACGCAGTATTTT.

A note on this clone: Other DNA sequences in the sample encode the same CDR3. The V call is TRBV28, the J call TRBJ1-1; D remains ambiguous. V lost 5 bases, J lost 4 bases, and 8 bases lay in between. The CDR3 length is 12 residues. Germline values: CDR1 MDHEN, CDR2 SYDVKM. This chain's CDR3 is CASSLGSTEAFF. The CDR3 region has the DNA TGTGCCAGCAGTCTTGGGTCCACTGAAGCTTTCTTT.

V is TRBV27 and J is TRBJ2-7; D might be TRBD2 (5 bases). V dropped 2 bases and J dropped 3 bases, with 8 bases sitting between them. This CDR3 contains 13 residues. Germline V lookup: CDR1 MNHEY, CDR2 SMNVEV (reference sequence). In DNA form, the CDR3 reads TGTGCCAGCAGTTTACTCGGGGACTACGAGCAGTACTTC. This gives the protein CASSLLGDYEQYF.

V gene TRBV5-6 combines with J gene TRBJ1-1; possibly TRBD1 for D (5 bases). The CDR3 has 17 amino acids. Germline values: CDR1 SGHDT, CDR2 YYEEEE. Trimming took off 0 bases at V and 5 bases at J, with 20 bases between the two ends. The CDR3 DNA reads TGTGCCAGCAGCTTGGCCGGGCAGGGCCTCTTGGGGACTGAAGCTTTCTTT. It codes for CASSLAGQGLLGTEAFF.

The V call is TRBV4-1, the J call TRBJ2-7; 8 nucleotides align to TRBD2. Germline V gene sequence: CDR1 MGHRA, CDR2 YSYEKL. With V trimmed by 0 bases and J by 2 bases, 6 bases remained unmatched. The CDR3 sequence is 16 residues long. CDR3 bases: TGCGCCAGCAGCCAAGAAGTTAGCGGGGAAGCCTACGAGCAGTACTTC. Translation gives CASSQEVSGEAYEQYF.

This chain joins TRBV19 and TRBJ1-5; D gene ambiguous. V lost 3 bases, J lost 2 bases, and 11 bases lay in between. Per germline, CDR1 LNHDA and CDR2 SQIVND (reference sequence). The CDR3 runs to 15 residues. The CDR3 protein is CASSIFLGGNQPQHF. The CDR3 DNA sequence: TGTGCCAGTAGTATTTTTCTTGGGGGCAATCAGCCCCAGCATTTT.

This clone came up a few times. The rearrangement links TRBV28 to TRBJ1-2; TRBD1 might be the D (6 bases). This CDR3 spans 14 amino acids. The ends were cut back, 4 bases at V and 3 bases at J, with 12 bases in the middle. Germline V lookup: CDR1 MDHEN, CDR2 SYDVKM. CDR3: CASSSRTDYYGYTF. CDR3 DNA: TGTGCCAGCAGTTCCCGGACAGACTACTATGGCTACACCTTC.

In this sample, this clone turned up a few times. The chain combines TRBV11-2 with TRBJ2-4; TRBD1 agrees at 9 bases. This CDR3 is built from 15 residues. From germline, CDR1 is SGHAT and CDR2 FQNNGV. The V and J ends lost 4 bases and 0 bases, in that order; junction bases with no gene match: 1. The CDR3 here is CASSWGQGAKNIQYF. CDR3 in DNA: TGTGCCAGCAGCTGGGGACAGGGAGCCAAAAACATTCAGTACTTC.

The V gene is TRBV4-1, the J gene TRBJ2-2; D gene unclear. Looked up from germline, CDR1 is MGHRA and CDR2 is YSYEKL. The V end lost 1 base, the J end lost 1 base, and 10 bases lay between the germline ends. This CDR3 is built from 16 residues. CDR3 coding DNA: TGCGCCAGCAGCCAAGCGCCCACATTGAACACCGGGGAGCTGTTTTTT. Translated: CASSQAPTLNTGELFF.

This clone was recorded only once. The V and J genes are TRBV4-1 and TRBJ2-2; D perhaps matches TRBD2 (6 bases). CDR3 length: 13 amino acids. From germline, CDR1 is MGHRA and CDR2 YSYEKL. V dropped 4 bases and J dropped 5 bases, with 8 bases sitting between them. The CDR3 DNA reads as TGCGCCAGCAGCCTGGAGGGAACCGGGGAGCTGTTTTTT. Its translation is CASSLEGTGELFF.

A note on this clone: Different DNA sequences within this sample yield the same CDR3. The V gene is TRBV6-5, the J gene TRBJ2-3; no clear D. Trimming left V 3 bases short and J 5 bases short, with 9 bases between. CDR1 is MNHEY, CDR2 SVGAGI, per germline. The CDR3 is 13 amino acids. This CDR3 is CASSYLLGDTQYF. CDR3 coding DNA: TGTGCCAGCAGTTATTTGTTGGGAGATACGCAGTATTTT.

This chain's CDR3 is CASSLEGRGWIGANTGELFF. The CDR3 DNA follows: TGTGCCAGCAGCTTAGAGGGCAGGGGTTGGATAGGGGCGAACACCGGGGAGCTGTTTTTT. The chain recombines TRBV11-2 with TRBJ2-2, with a weak D call TRBD1 (6 bases). The CDR3 runs 20 residues. Germline V gene lookup returns CDR1 SGHAT and CDR2 FQNNGV. Trimming stripped 0 bases from V and 0 bases from J, with 20 bases between.

The chain has TRBV6-5 and TRBJ1-5; D not resolved. The V end lost 6 bases, the J end lost 6 bases, and 12 bases lay between the germline ends. Germline CDR1 is MNHEY and CDR2 is SVGAGI. CDR3 length: 13 residues. The CDR3 coding sequence is TGTGCCAGCAGACCGAGGAAAGGTCAGCCCCAGCATTTT. Its protein product is CASRPRKGQPQHF.

The chain links TRBV4-1 to TRBJ1-5; D perhaps matches TRBD1 (6 bases). Germline V gene lookup returns CDR1 MGHRA and CDR2 YSYEKL. Trimming removed 5 bases from V and 5 bases from J, with 13 bases in between. The length of the CDR3 is 14 residues. Here the CDR3 reads CASSYVGGHQPQHF. The CDR3 bases are TGCGCCAGCAGCTACGTGGGGGGGCATCAGCCCCAGCATTTT.

The chain employs TRBV27 and TRBJ1-1, with TRBD1 identical over 8 bases. Germline-derived CDR1 and CDR2 are MNHEY and SMNVEV (reference sequence). The CDR3 is 14 residues long. Trimming removed 4 bases from V and 4 bases from J; junction bases left unmatched: 5. CDR3 sequence reads: CASSYQGAATEAFF. CDR3 DNA sequence: TGTGCCAGCAGTTATCAGGGGGCGGCCACTGAAGCTTTCTTT.

V is TRBV29-1 and J is TRBJ1-1, with D perhaps TRBD1 (6 bases). CDR3 length: 15 amino acids. The germline V and J ends were trimmed by 7 bases and 4 bases, with 22 bases remaining between them. In germline, CDR1 is SQVTM, CDR2 ANQGSEA. The CDR3 nucleotides are TGCAGCGCGCAATACGAAACAGGGTGGGCCACTGAAGCTTTCTTT. It translates to CSAQYETGWATEAFF.

The genes are TRBV27 and TRBJ1-2, with 10 bases fitting TRBD1. CDR1 and CDR2 from the germline V gene are MNHEY and SMNVEV (reference sequence). V lost 0 bases to trimming and J lost 2 bases; unmatched junction nucleotides: 3. There are 16 residues in the CDR3. This CDR3 reads CASSLSTGGGNYGYTF. The CDR3 nucleotides are TGTGCCAGCAGTTTATCGACAGGGGGCGGCAACTATGGCTACACCTTC.

V and J are TRBV14 and TRBJ1-4; D call uncertain. This CDR3 contains 15 residues. V was shortened by 1 base and J by 8 bases, with 14 bases between the two germline ends. CDR1 is SGHDN, CDR2 FVKESK, per germline. CDR3 in DNA: TGTGCCAGCAGCCAAGTTAGCGTTCCTCGGGAAAAACTGTTTTTT. Translation gives CASSQVSVPREKLFF. The full variable domain, its missing parts supplied by reference TRBV14 and TRBJ1-4, is EAGVTQFPSHSVIEKGQTVTLRCDPISGHDNLYWYRRVMGKEIKFLLHFVKESKQDESGMPNNRFLAERTGGTYSTLKVQPAELEDSGVYFCASSQVSVPREKLFFGSGTQLSVL.

The rearrangement links TRBV27 to TRBJ1-5; tentative D call: TRBD1 (6 bases). This CDR3 region has 17 residues. Germline V gene sequence: CDR1 MNHEY, CDR2 SMNVEV (reference sequence). V dropped 1 base and J dropped 6 bases, with 19 bases sitting between them. DNA of the CDR3: TGTGCCAGCAGTTTATATTTTACGGGGGGGGCAGGTCAGCCCCAGCATTTT. This sequence encodes CASSLYFTGGAGQPQHF.